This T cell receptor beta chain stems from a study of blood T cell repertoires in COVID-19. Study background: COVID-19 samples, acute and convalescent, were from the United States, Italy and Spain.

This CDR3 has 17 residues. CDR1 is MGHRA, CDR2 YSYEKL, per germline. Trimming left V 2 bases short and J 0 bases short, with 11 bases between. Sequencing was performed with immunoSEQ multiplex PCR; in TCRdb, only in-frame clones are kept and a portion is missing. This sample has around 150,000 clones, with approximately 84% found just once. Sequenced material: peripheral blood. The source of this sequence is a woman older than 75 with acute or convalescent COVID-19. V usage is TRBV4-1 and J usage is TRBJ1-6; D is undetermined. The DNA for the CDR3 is TGCGCCAGCAGCCAACTGTCCGTAGCCTCCTATAATTCACCCCTCCACTTT. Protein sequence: CASSQLSVASYNSPLHF.